This T cell receptor beta chain was obtained from a study of blood T cell repertoires in COVID-19. Study details: The samples span acute and convalescent COVID-19 from the United States, Italy and Spain. Sample material is recorded as cDNA or gDNA derived from T cells, B-cell-depleted T cells, or PBMCs.

Original data processing: The assay estimated nucleated cells by amplifying reference gene primers. Method: immunoSEQ multiplex PCR; TCRdb's copy keeps in-frame clones and lacks some. The D gene and trimming were derived from the DNA, and the V and J assignments and clone size from that table. The table lists some 140,000 clones, more than 65% of them singletons. This CDR3 is built from 19 residues. J gave up 2 bases and V 4 bases, and 14 bases lay outside the gene matches. Germline V gene lookup returns CDR1 MNHEY and CDR2 SMNVEV (reference sequence). The rearrangement uses TRBV27 and TRBJ2-2; TRBD1 aligns across 9 bases. The sequence was obtained from a man older than 75 with acute or convalescent COVID-19. Sequencing was carried out using peripheral blood. This CDR3 reads CASSSQGTGYSVNTGELFF. The DNA for the CDR3 is TGTGCCAGCAGTTCGCAGGGGACAGGGTACTCGGTTAACACCGGGGAGCTGTTTTTT.